A selection of T cell receptor beta chains follows, all from one sample in a study of T cell changes during pregnancy in multiple sclerosis. The data were produced by immunoSEQ multiplex PCR, yet TCRdb's version contains in-frame clones alone and is incomplete. Of just under 95,000 clones listed, over 80% are singletons. This specimen was peripheral blood, taken in the first trimester of pregnancy. The receptors here all came from a female donor with multiple sclerosis, enrolled in a pregnancy study. CDR3s include the opening cysteine and the closing phenylalanine or tryptophan. Fields, in order: J gene, clone size, D gene, V gene, CDR3 DNA, CDR3 protein. D genes are given only for firm matches. Expanded clones are given a class, and other clones once, few, many or no size at all.

j_gene: TRBJ2-5
abundance: NA
d_gene: TRBD1
v_gene: TRBV2
CDR3nt: TGTGCCAGCAGTCGAGACAGGGGCGAGACCCAGTACTTC
CDR3aa: CASSRDRGETQYF

j_gene: TRBJ1-1
abundance: once
d_gene: NA
v_gene: TRBV7-8
CDR3nt: TGTGCCAGCAGCTTAAAATCCGACACTGAAGCTTTCTTT
CDR3aa: CASSLKSDTEAFF

j_gene: TRBJ2-1
abundance: NA
d_gene: NA
v_gene: TRBV10-3
CDR3nt: TGTGCCATCAGTTACGCGATTAGAGATGAGCAGTTCTTC
CDR3aa: CAISYAIRDEQFF

j_gene: TRBJ2-1
abundance: NA
d_gene: TRBD2
v_gene: TRBV30
CDR3nt: TGTGCCTGGGGAACTAGCGGGATAAGCAATGAGCAGTTCTTC
CDR3aa: CAWGTSGISNEQFF

j_gene: TRBJ2-3
abundance: NA
d_gene: NA
v_gene: TRBV14
CDR3nt: TGTGCCAGCAGCCCCCCAATGCTATCTAGCACAGATACGCAGTATTTT
CDR3aa: CASSPPMLSSTDTQYF

j_gene: TRBJ2-7
abundance: few
d_gene: NA
v_gene: TRBV6-6
CDR3nt: TGTGCCAGCAGCCAGGCCTCCTACGAGCAGTACTTC
CDR3aa: CASSQASYEQYF

j_gene: TRBJ2-2
abundance: NA
d_gene: TRBD1
v_gene: TRBV9
CDR3nt: TGTGCCAGCAGCGCTACCTCCGGGACAGGGACCGGGGAGCTGTTTTTT
CDR3aa: CASSATSGTGTGELFF

j_gene: TRBJ2-1
abundance: NA
d_gene: NA
v_gene: TRBV6-5
CDR3nt: TGTGCCAGCAGTTACGGGAAGCGGGTTAGCTACAATGAGCAGTTCTTC
CDR3aa: CASSYGKRVSYNEQFF

j_gene: TRBJ2-2
abundance: NA
d_gene: NA
v_gene: TRBV29-1
CDR3nt: TGCAGCGTAGCTAACCGGGGGATTCGGAACACCGGGGAGCTGTTTTTT
CDR3aa: CSVANRGIRNTGELFF

j_gene: TRBJ2-7
abundance: once
d_gene: TRBD1
v_gene: TRBV6-6
CDR3nt: TGTGCCAGCAGTTCTTCAGGGGGCCGCGAGCAGTACTTC
CDR3aa: CASSSSGGREQYF

j_gene: TRBJ2-5
abundance: NA
d_gene: TRBD2
v_gene: TRBV7-9
CDR3nt: TGTGCCAGCAGCTTGGGACTAGCGGGAGGGCTGGGGGGAGAGACCCAGTACTTC
CDR3aa: CASSLGLAGGLGGETQYF

j_gene: TRBJ2-7
abundance: NA
d_gene: TRBD2
v_gene: TRBV27
CDR3nt: TGTGCCAGCAGTTCACTAGCGATAACCTACGAGCAGTACTTC
CDR3aa: CASSSLAITYEQYF

j_gene: TRBJ2-3
abundance: NA
d_gene: NA
v_gene: TRBV27
CDR3nt: TGTGCCAGCAGTCATACCTACAGGGTGGGGGATACGCAGTATTTT
CDR3aa: CASSHTYRVGDTQYF

j_gene: TRBJ2-7
abundance: NA
d_gene: NA
v_gene: TRBV5-4
CDR3nt: TGTGCCAGCAGCTTGTCCCCCCAATACGAGCAGTACTTC
CDR3aa: CASSLSPQYEQYF

j_gene: TRBJ2-3
abundance: NA
d_gene: TRBD2
v_gene: TRBV7-8
CDR3nt: TGTGCCAGCAGCCAAACTAGCGGGAGGCCAGATACGCAGTATTTT
CDR3aa: CASSQTSGRPDTQYF

j_gene: TRBJ2-4
abundance: NA
d_gene: TRBD2
v_gene: TRBV27
CDR3nt: TGTGCCAGCAGTTTAAAAGGAGTGTTGGGACTAGCGGATCGAGCCAAAAACATTCAGTACTTC
CDR3aa: CASSLKGVLGLADRAKNIQYF

j_gene: TRBJ2-3
abundance: NA
d_gene: NA
v_gene: TRBV11-2
CDR3nt: TGTGCCAGCAGCTTAGTGGGCCCAGATACGCAGTATTTT
CDR3aa: CASSLVGPDTQYF

j_gene: TRBJ2-5
abundance: NA
d_gene: TRBD1
v_gene: TRBV27
CDR3nt: TGTGCCAGCAGTTTCAACAGGGGGCAAGAGACCCAGTACTTC
CDR3aa: CASSFNRGQETQYF

j_gene: TRBJ1-2
abundance: NA
d_gene: NA
v_gene: TRBV7-9
CDR3nt: TGTGCCATCCCGGTCCCCTCTGGCTACACCTTC
CDR3aa: CAIPVPSGYTF